What follows is one TCR beta chain and its context. The antigen remains unidentified. This sample is part of a study of T-cell memory formation after mild COVID-19. Notes on the study in general: Day 15 to 85 contractors were CD4/CD8 balanced; later expanders leaned CD4+. Researchers could not confirm that second-wave clones peaking on day 37 targeted SARS-CoV-2.

Trimming left V 2 bases short and J 9 bases short, with 11 bases between. The CDR3 is 13 amino acids. TCRdb fed the 5' RACE reads into MiXCR, producing one record per CDR3 protein. Of fewer than 650,000 distinct CDR3 sequences listed, less than 25% are singletons. Sequenced: PBMCs or a T cell subset sorted from them (not recorded which). The clonotype comes from an adult woman who had mild COVID-19 (a few samples of this study predate the infection). Cell type and time point are not known. The genes are TRBV12-3 or TRBV12-4 and TRBJ2-1; D is uncertain. For the CDR3, the DNA is TGTGCCAGCAGTTTAAAAAGAGCTATTGAGCAGTTCTTC. It yields the protein CASSLKRAIEQFF.